The source of this TCR beta chain is a study of blood T cell repertoires in COVID-19. Whole-study context: Some COVID-19 samples were acute and others convalescent; all came from the United States, Italy and Spain. The analysed material was cDNA or gDNA that came from T cells, B-cell-depleted T cells, or PBMCs.

Methods used by the authors: Amplification of reference gene primers was used by the study to estimate nucleated cell counts. Libraries were prepared by immunoSEQ multiplex PCR; TCRdb keeps only in-frame clonotypes and omits some of them. D and trimming were read from the DNA, whereas the V and J calls and clone size are those reported in that table. The sample lists roughly 250,000 clones, 65% to 90% occurring once. In germline, CDR1 is LGHNA, CDR2 YNFKEQ. This CDR3 is built from 16 residues. V was pared by 1 base and J by 7 bases, with 7 bases of the junction left unmatched. Sequenced input: peripheral blood. The rearrangement joins TRBV4-2 to TRBJ1-4, with 9 bases lining up with TRBD1. The sequence was obtained from an elderly woman with active or convalescent COVID-19. The CDR3 DNA is TGTGCCAGCAGCCAAGTGGCGGGACAGGGTTTTGAAAAACTGTTTTTT. It specifies CASSQVAGQGFEKLFF.